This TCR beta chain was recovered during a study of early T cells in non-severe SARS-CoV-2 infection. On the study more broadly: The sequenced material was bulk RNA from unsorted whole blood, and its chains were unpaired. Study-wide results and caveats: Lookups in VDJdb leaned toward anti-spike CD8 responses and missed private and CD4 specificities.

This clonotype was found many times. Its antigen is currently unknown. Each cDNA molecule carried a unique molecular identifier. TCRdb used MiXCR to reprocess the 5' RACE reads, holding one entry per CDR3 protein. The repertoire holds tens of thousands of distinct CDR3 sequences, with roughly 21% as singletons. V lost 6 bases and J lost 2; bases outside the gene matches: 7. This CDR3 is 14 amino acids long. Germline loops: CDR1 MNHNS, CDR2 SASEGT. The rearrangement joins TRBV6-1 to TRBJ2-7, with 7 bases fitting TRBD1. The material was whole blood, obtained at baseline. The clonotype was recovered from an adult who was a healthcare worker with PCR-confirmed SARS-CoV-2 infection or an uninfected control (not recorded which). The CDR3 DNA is TGTGCCAGCAGATTCGGGACAGAGACCTACGAGCAGTACTTC. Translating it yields CASRFGTETYEQYF.